This T cell receptor delta chain was retrieved from a study of gamma-delta chains in newborns, infants, children. As for the study in general: Microbial exposure reportedly drives polyclonal innate γδ T cell expansion after birth.

This clone was seen more than once but under ten times. A single base is all that separates this from a far larger clone, so a read error is likely. Additional DNA sequences in this sample encode the identical CDR3. TCRdb re-analyzed the reads via CATT. Among over 12,000 delta-chain clones listed, less than 9.5% were seen once. Per germline, CDR1 GEAIGNYY and CDR2 EKD. The length of the CDR3 is 16 residues. V gene TRDV2 combines with J gene TRDJ2, with 12 nucleotides matching TRDD3. This sequence was found in a child who was a newborn, infant or young child, either healthy, febrile or measles-vaccinated (not recorded which). The sequencing sample was made of blood. The CDR3: CACDTLGDTLTAQLFF. The DNA of the CDR3 is TGTGCCTGTGACACACTGGGGGATACTTTGACAGCACAACTTTTCTTT.